This entry is about one T cell receptor (beta chain). This PCR relied on a set of 60 Vbeta primers and 13 Jbeta primers. Generated by immunoSEQ multiplex PCR, the TCRdb table keeps only in-frame clones and is missing some. The sample holds some 120,000 clones, 70% to 90% seen once. This specimen belongs to a study of cytomegalovirus exposure and HLA in healthy donors. On the study more broadly: The Caucasian-associated ancestry cluster held more than 80% of some 420 genotyped donors.

The length of the CDR3 is 18 residues. Germline CDR1 reads MNHEY; CDR2 reads SMNVEV (reference sequence). J was trimmed by 4 bases and V by 0 bases; bases with no gene match: 10. The clonotype comes from a man aged 40-49 years in good health and CMV-seronegative. The material sequenced was PBMCs. The chain employs TRBV27 and TRBJ2-2; 8 bases align to TRBD1. CDR3 amino acids: CASSLSPGAGGRTGELFF. The CDR3 DNA reads TGTGCCAGCAGTTTATCCCCGGGGGCAGGGGGCCGCACCGGGGAGCTGTTTTTT.